This entry describes one TCR beta chain. These data originate in a study of monozygotic twins with cystic fibrosis. V lost 3 bases and J lost 5, with 20 bases in between. This CDR3 spans 16 amino acids. From germline, CDR1 is SGDLS and CDR2 YYNGEE. The assay was immunoSEQ multiplex PCR, and TCRdb's table has in-frame clones only and misses some. The sample records approximately 14,000 clones, more than 75% being singletons. The sample taken for sequencing was blood. This chain uses TRBV9 with TRBJ1-2; D is possibly TRBD1 (6 bases). The sequence was obtained from a boy aged 5-17 years with cystic fibrosis. The CDR3 loop is CASSGETGIRGYGYTF. CDR3 bases: TGTGCCAGCAGCGGCGAAACAGGGATACGAGGGTATGGCTACACCTTC.